The clone carrying this T cell receptor beta chain was detected only a few times. The V gene lost 2 bases and the J gene lost 7 bases, with 18 bases spanning the gap. CDR3 length: 16 residues. Germline V gene lookup returns CDR1 SGHRS and CDR2 YFSETQ. A single record per CDR3 protein comes from TCRdb applying MiXCR to the 5' RACE reads. Here the sample spans around 180,000 distinct CDR3 sequences, under 20% being singletons. The record originates from a study of T-cell memory formation after mild COVID-19. The source is a man aged 18 to 29 who had mild COVID-19 (a few samples of this study predate the infection). Cell type and time point are not known. V usage is TRBV5-1 and J usage is TRBJ2-2; tentatively, D is TRBD2 (5 bases). The material sequenced was PBMCs or a T cell subset sorted from them (not recorded which). This chain's CDR3 is CASSFRAGETIGELFF. CDR3 sequence (DNA): TGCGCCAGCAGCTTTCGCGCGGGCGAAACGATCGGGGAGCTGTTTTTT.